A single sample gave rise to the 6 T cell receptor beta chains below, sequenced in a study of human versus mouse CDR3 diversity and MHC coevolution. Sequencing was performed with immunoSEQ multiplex PCR; in TCRdb, only in-frame clones are kept and a portion is missing. The sample yields about 81,000 clones, around 93% seen once. Sequenced input: naive CD4+ T cells from blood. The subset: CD45RO-negative CD62L-positive naive CD4 T cells. These receptors were obtained from a person aged 30 to 70 in good health.

The J gene is TRBJ2-2, the V gene TRBV18, with 7 bases aligning to TRBD1. The ends lost 1 base at V and 1 base at J; junction bases unmatched: 3. CDR3 length: 16 amino acids. Germline CDR1 is KGHSH and CDR2 is LQKENI. CDR3 protein: CASSPRDSLNTGELFF. The CDR3 DNA follows: TGTGCCAGCTCACCACGGGACAGCTTGAACACCGGGGAGCTGTTTTTT.

This chain links TRBV5-1 with TRBJ2-7; 7 nucleotides match TRBD1. The V segment lost 4 bases and the J segment 5 bases; nucleotides outside the gene matches: 9. The CDR3 has 14 residues. Germline values: CDR1 SGHRS, CDR2 YFSETQ. As DNA, the CDR3 is TGCGCCAGCAGCGGACTCGGACAGGTTAACGAGCAGTACTTC. Encoded protein: CASSGLGQVNEQYF. The full variable domain, rest sourced from reference TRBV5-1 and TRBJ2-7, is KAGVTQTPRYLIKTRGQQVTLSCSPISGHRSVSWYQQTPGQGLQFLFEYFSETQRNKGNFPGRFSGRQFSNSRSEMNVSTLELGDSALYLCASSGLGQVNEQYFGPGTRLTVT.

V and J are TRBV7-9 and TRBJ2-7; weak D call: TRBD1 (5 bases). This CDR3 comprises 14 residues. Germline CDR1 SEHNR, CDR2 FQNEAQ (reference sequence). Trimming cost V 5 bases and J 0 bases, with 11 bases left between them. CDR3 in amino acids: CASSPRQSSYEQYF. CDR3 coding DNA: TGTGCCAGCAGCCCCAGACAGAGCTCCTACGAGCAGTACTTC.

The chain joins TRBV11-2 to TRBJ1-6; no reliable D call. Germline V gene sequence: CDR1 SGHAT, CDR2 FQNNGV. This CDR3 contains 15 residues. Deletions cut 8 bases from V and 7 bases from J, with 18 bases between. This CDR3 is CASGVTLSGNSPLHF. CDR3 nucleotides: TGTGCCAGCGGTGTCACCCTCTCGGGAAATTCACCCCTCCACTTT.

This sequence joins TRBV10-3 and TRBJ2-3; 8 bases line up with TRBD1. The CDR3 sequence is 16 residues long. The V segment lost 0 bases and the J segment 0 bases; nucleotides outside the gene matches: 2. From germline, CDR1 is ENHRY and CDR2 SYGVKD. The CDR3 coding sequence is TGTGCCATCAGTGAGTCCAGGGGGCCAAGCACAGATACGCAGTATTTT. It specifies CAISESRGPSTDTQYF.

J is TRBJ1-2 and V is TRBV10-3; no reliable D call. Trimming left V 10 bases short and J 3 bases short, with 12 bases between. Germline assignment: CDR1 ENHRY and CDR2 SYGVKD. The CDR3 loop spans 12 amino acids. The CDR3 region has the DNA TGTGCCACCGGGCGGGAGCACTATGGCTACACCTTC. Translating it yields CATGREHYGYTF.